The rows below give T cell receptor beta chains drawn from one sample of a study of shared clonotypes between healthy human individuals. This table comes from immunoSEQ multiplex PCR, and its TCRdb copy is limited to in-frame clones, with some not included. This table has roughly 510,000 clones, roughly 79% appearing once. The sequencing sample was made of PBMCs. The receptor source for this set is a woman aged 40 to 50 in good health. Some clones in this sample may be carry-over from other donors' samples. CDR3s include the opening cysteine and the closing phenylalanine or tryptophan. D genes are given only for firm matches. The size of a clone is reported for some rows only, either as once, few or many, or as a class for expanded clones.

J gene	CDR3 length	D gene	V gene	clone size	CDR3 DNA	CDR3 protein
TRBJ1-5	18	-	TRBV19	-	TGTGCCAGTAGTCCGCGACAGGTGGGGGTTTATAGCAATCAGCCCCAGCATTTT	CASSPRQVGVYSNQPQHF
TRBJ2-3	15	TRBD1	TRBV6-4	many	TGTGCCAGCAGTGACTCGCAAGACAGGGGTGATACGCAGTATTTT	CASSDSQDRGDTQYF
TRBJ2-7	14	-	TRBV15	-	TGTGCCACCAGCAGAACTCAGGGTCCCTACGAGCAGTACTTC	CATSRTQGPYEQYF
TRBJ1-4	15	-	TRBV6-1	-	TGTGCCAGCAGTGAAGCGCGAGGGCTCTATGAAAAACTGTTTTTT	CASSEARGLYEKLFF
TRBJ1-1	13	-	TRBV7-3	-	TGTGCCAGCAGCCAAGGGGACAACACTGAAGCTTTCTTT	CASSQGDNTEAFF
TRBJ1-6	16	-	TRBV28	-	TGTGCCAGCAGTTTCGAATCGGTTCAGTATAATTCACCCCTCCACTTT	CASSFESVQYNSPLHF
TRBJ2-5	15	TRBD2	TRBV5-6	-	TGTGCCAGCAGCCGAGTAGCGGGAGGTTCAGAGACCCAGTACTTC	CASSRVAGGSETQYF
TRBJ2-1	15	TRBD1	TRBV28	-	TGTGCCAGCAGGGGGGACAGAGACTCCTACAATGAGCAGTTCTTC	CASRGDRDSYNEQFF
TRBJ1-1	14	TRBD1	TRBV11-2	many	TGTGCCAGCAGCCATGGGACAGGGGGCACTGAAGCTTTCTTT	CASSHGTGGTEAFF
TRBJ2-5	14	-	TRBV27	-	TGTGCCAGCAGTCCCCTAGACAGGCGCGGGACCCAGTACTTC	CASSPLDRRGTQYF
TRBJ2-7	11	-	TRBV2	few	TGTGCCAGCAGTGGGCAGTTCGAGCAGTACTTC	CASSGQFEQYF
TRBJ2-7	15	TRBD2	TRBV5-4	-	TGTGCCAGCAGCGGGGGACTAGCGGGGCCCTACGAGCAGTACTTC	CASSGGLAGPYEQYF
TRBJ1-3	15	-	TRBV9	-	TGTGCCAGCAGCGTAGATGGGAGGCCTGGAAACACCATATATTTT	CASSVDGRPGNTIYF
TRBJ2-1	14	-	TRBV19	-	TGTGCCAGTAGTCAGGGACAAGTCAACAATGAGCAGTTCTTC	CASSQGQVNNEQFF
TRBJ1-3	16	-	TRBV11-3	-	TGTGCCAGCAGCTTAAAGTGGCCACGCTCTGGAAACACCATATATTTT	CASSLKWPRSGNTIYF
TRBJ1-1	12	TRBD1	TRBV6-6	-	TGTGCCAGCAGCCAGGGGGCCCCTGAAGCTTTCTTT	CASSQGAPEAFF
TRBJ1-4	15	-	TRBV18	-	TGTGCCAGCTCACCGCAGTGGGGGCGCGATGAAAAACTGTTTTTT	CASSPQWGRDEKLFF
TRBJ1-5	15	-	TRBV6-6	-	TGTGCCAGCAGTTACGGGCAGCCAAGCAATCAGCCCCAGCATTTT	CASSYGQPSNQPQHF
TRBJ2-7	15	-	TRBV2	-	TGTGCCAGCCAAGCGGACAGCCGATGGGATTACGAGCAGTACTTC	CASQADSRWDYEQYF
TRBJ2-2	15	TRBD1	TRBV11-2	-	TGTGCCAGCAGCTTAGATCCCTACAGGGGCGAGGAGCTGTTTTTT	CASSLDPYRGEELFF
TRBJ1-4	15	TRBD1	TRBV2	-	TGTGCCAGCAGGGACAGGACGTCAACTAATGAAAAACTGTTTTTT	CASRDRTSTNEKLFF
TRBJ2-7	13	TRBD2	TRBV7-2	-	TGTGCCAGCAGCCTCACGAGACTAGCGGAGCAGTACTTC	CASSLTRLAEQYF
TRBJ2-5	14	-	TRBV7-2	once	TGTGCCAGCAGCTTATTTCAGGGAGCGGAGACCCAGTACTTC	CASSLFQGAETQYF
TRBJ1-1	14	-	TRBV4-3	-	TGCGCCAGCAGCCAACAATGGGCCTCCGCGGGGGCTTTCTTT	CASSQQWASAGAFF
TRBJ2-7	15	TRBD2	TRBV10-3	once	TGTGCCATCAGAGGGGGACTAGGGTCCTCCTACGAGCAGTACTTC	CAIRGGLGSSYEQYF
TRBJ2-5	13	-	TRBV7-3	-	TGTGCCAGCAGCGCAAACTTTCAAGAGACCCAGTACTTC	CASSANFQETQYF
TRBJ2-7	15	TRBD2	TRBV28	many	TGTGCCAGCAGTGACTGGACTAGCGGGACCTACGAGCAGTACTTC	CASSDWTSGTYEQYF
TRBJ2-1	13	-	TRBV7-3	-	TGTGCCAGCAGCTTAAATCGGTACAATGAGCAGTTCTTC	CASSLNRYNEQFF
TRBJ2-6	18	TRBD1	TRBV28	-	TGTGCCAGCAGTTTACTCCCCGACAGGGGAGGTGGGGCCAACGTCCTGACTTTC	CASSLLPDRGGGANVLTF
TRBJ2-5	14	-	TRBV5-1	-	TGCGCCAGCAGCTTTGGGTCCGGCCCAGAGACCCAGTACTTC	CASSFGSGPETQYF
TRBJ2-6	15	-	TRBV7-2	once	TGTGCCAGCAGCGAACAGGGCCCCGGGGCCAACGTCCTGACTTTC	CASSEQGPGANVLTF